This T cell receptor (beta chain) appears in the sequencing data of a study of blood T cell repertoires in COVID-19 (dated by TCRdb to the early 2020s). Background on the whole study: Samples from collaborators originated in the United States, Italy and Spain and spanned both the acute and convalescent phases of COVID-19. The samples were drawn from two sources: the first 160 participants of the ongoing ImmuneRACE study, and 1,254 subjects contributed by 6 global collaborators. Sample metadata almost always included a de-identified subject ID, COVID-19 status, age in years and sex. The prospective study material was composed of cDNA or gDNA derived from T cells, B-cell-depleted T cells, or PBMCs. The repertoires were made available in a free public database intended to serve as a resource for research on the immune response to SARS-CoV-2. Deeply sampled blood TCRbeta repertoires from subjects exposed to, actively infected with, or recovered from COVID-19 were included in the dataset. Where available, HLA class I and class II types were obtained from metadata supplied by the sample provider rather than from assay-based typing.

TCRbeta CDR3 regions were amplified from genomic DNA by means of the immunoSEQ Assay, a bias-controlled multiplex PCR. As for the original processing: The number of nucleated cells in each sample was estimated from the amplification of reference gene primers within the assay. To quantify the absolute abundance of each unique TCRbeta CDR3 rearrangement, sequence reads were collapsed and filtered. Productive Simpson clonality was computed per sample as the square root of Simpson's diversity index over productive rearrangements. The clones in this table, taken by TCRdb from immuneACCESS, are in-frame only. Not every clone is retained; where verified, under half of the shortfall comes from an unresolved V gene, and the cause of the rest is unknown. V and J calls and clone size are copied from that table; D and trimming were computed from the DNA. In all, the sample holds 30,000 to 40,000 clones, and about three quarters of those were seen once. Together, the top ten hold 10% of the sample.

This clone was counted between two and nine times. The specificity of this receptor is unknown. Per-base quality was not reported, and no clone a single base away is much larger than it. Summary of the overall study and its limitations: Clinical and demographic metadata were provided uncurated, with the amount varying by source and participant.

In Seattle, one collaborating source enrolled patients while the infection was active and tracked those patients longitudinally over the course of disease. Collaborating institutions collected whole blood in K2EDTA tubes following their own protocols. For TCRbeta analysis, collaborator samples were shipped as frozen whole blood, as isolated PBMCs, or as DNA extracted from either sample type. The CDR3, from cysteine to phenylalanine, totals 16 residues. Only the CDR3 portion is preserved as DNA: 48 bases, with reading frame beginning at the first base. V is cut back by 0 bases and J by 7 bases, with 5 bases in the junction unmatched. As encoded in the germline V gene, CDR1 is SNHLY while CDR2 is FYNNEI.

This receptor chain uses TRBV2 and TRBJ2-7; 14 bases in between match TRBD2. The sample comprised peripheral blood. This receptor was taken from a man aged 70 or older with COVID-19, enrolled during active disease. The CDR3 protein: CASSEAGLAGVGEQYF. The DNA sequence is TGTGCCAGCAGTGAAGCGGGACTAGCGGGAGTCGGTGAGCAGTACTTC.